The entry below describes one T cell receptor (beta chain). Looked up from germline, CDR1 is SGHNT and CDR2 is YYREEE (reference sequence). Deletions cut 0 bases from V and 1 base from J, with 9 bases between. CDR3 size: 15 residues. Sequencing used immunoSEQ multiplex PCR; TCRdb keeps in-frame clones, though not all of them. The sample lists approximately 150,000 clones, more than 85% occurring once. The entry originates in a study of T cell responses to AZD1222 COVID-19 vaccine. The chain joins TRBV5-4 to TRBJ2-3, with D possibly matching TRBD1 (5 bases). This receptor was identified in an adult in good health. Sequences were derived from peripheral blood, sampled on day 0 of AZD1222 vaccination. The CDR3 protein is CASSLALGGTDTQYF. The CDR3 DNA is TGTGCCAGCAGCTTGGCGTTAGGGGGCACAGATACGCAGTATTTT.